This section outlines one T cell receptor (beta chain) sequence together with its context. This sample is drawn from a study of blood T cell repertoires in COVID-19. About the research overall: Samples representing acute and convalescent COVID-19 were sourced from the United States, Italy and Spain. PBMCs, B-cell-depleted T cells, or T cells provided the cDNA or gDNA that made up the material.

Original processing methods: Amplifying reference gene primers gave estimates of nucleated cell counts. Here immunoSEQ multiplex PCR was the method, and the copy in TCRdb shows in-frame clones only, minus some. That table furnishes V, J and clone size, whereas the DNA furnished D and trimming. The table records about 190,000 clones, 78% of them present only once. This CDR3 is 15 amino acids long. V dropped 6 bases and J dropped 0 bases, with 12 bases sitting between them. CDR1 is MNHEY, CDR2 SVGAGI, per germline. This receptor was taken from an elderly woman with active or convalescent COVID-19. The gene calls are TRBV6-5 and TRBJ1-3; a possible D gene is TRBD1 (6 bases). The sample consisted of peripheral blood. The CDR3 sequence: CASSADRSSGNTIYF. The CDR3 region has the DNA TGTGCCAGCAGCGCCGACAGGAGCTCTGGAAACACCATATATTTT.